These 31 T cell receptor beta chains originate from one sample sequenced in a study of blood T cell repertoires in COVID-19 (dated by TCRdb to about 2020). Libraries were prepared through the immunoSEQ multiplex PCR assay. Imported from immuneACCESS, the table was reduced by TCRdb to in-frame sequences with V and J called. These copies leave out some clones; in studies compared against another copy, an unresolved V gene accounts for under half, and the cause of the remainder is not known. Counted in this sample were nearly 350,000 clones; 87% of them appeared once. The top ten hold about 6% of the sample. The specimen sequenced was peripheral blood. The receptors were gathered from a woman in her 50s with COVID-19, enrolled during active disease.

The rearrangement links TRBV19 to TRBJ1-1; D is undetermined. CDR1 LNHDA and CDR2 SQIVND come from the germline V gene (reference sequence). The CDR3 loop spans 13 amino acids. The V end was cut by 1 base, the J end by 4 bases, with 7 bases between. CDR3 DNA sequence: TGTGCCAGTAGTATAGCGAGAGGCACTGAAGCTTTCTTT. Translation gives CASSIARGTEAFF.

The chain links TRBV7-6 to TRBJ2-3; possible D gene TRBD2, 5 bases. This CDR3 is 15 amino acids long. The V and J ends lost 1 base and 5 bases respectively, with 13 bases between them. The germline gives CDR1 SGHVS, CDR2 FNYEAQ. CDR3 DNA: TGTGCCAGCAGCTTAGGGCGACGGACTGTAGATACGCAGTATTTT. Amino acid sequence: CASSLGRRTVDTQYF. The variable domain in full, with the rest retrieved from reference TRBV7-6 and TRBJ2-3, is GAGVSQSPRYKVTKRGQDVALRCDPISGHVSLYWYRQALGQGPEFLTYFNYEAQQDKSGLPNDRFSAERPEGSISTLTIQRTEQRDSAMYRCASSLGRRTVDTQYFGPGTRLTVL.

The genes are TRBV30 and TRBJ2-7, with D possibly TRBD1 on 5 matching bases. Trimming removed 4 bases at V and 8 bases at J, with 12 bases between. The CDR3 is made up of 11 amino acids. Germline CDR1 reads GTSNPN; CDR2 reads SVGIG (reference sequence). CDR3 loop: CAWTSGFQQYF. The CDR3 DNA follows: TGTGCCTGGACCTCAGGGTTTCAGCAGTACTTC.

This chain links TRBV18 with TRBJ1-6; D not resolved. Trimming pared 0 bases from V and 7 bases from J, leaving 4 bases between. This CDR3 is built from 13 residues. Germline lookup yields CDR1 KGHSH and CDR2 LQKENI. The CDR3 DNA is TGTGCCAGCTCACCACCAAGCAATTCACCCCTCCACTTT. Protein sequence: CASSPPSNSPLHF.

The count of this clone is one. This CDR3 is also generated by other DNA sequences in the sample. The chain recombines TRBV3-1 (or the pseudogene TRBV3-2) with TRBJ1-1; no clear D. V lost 4 bases and J lost 1, with 10 bases in between. CDR3 length: 14 residues. In germline, CDR1 is LGHDT, CDR2 YNNKEL (reference sequence). DNA for the CDR3: TGTGCCAGCAGCCTCGGACTGACGAACACTGAAGCTTTCTTT. Amino acids: CASSLGLTNTEAFF.

The rearrangement links TRBV10-3 to TRBJ1-2; D might be TRBD1 (5 bases). V lost 2 bases and J 6 bases, leaving 7 bases between the germline ends. The CDR3 has 12 residues. CDR1 and CDR2 from the germline V gene are ENHRY and SYGVKD. The CDR3 reads CAISETGDGYTF. The DNA of the CDR3 is TGTGCCATCAGTGAGACAGGCGATGGCTACACCTTC.

The J gene is TRBJ2-3, the V gene TRBV24-1, with 12 bases that match TRBD2. V trimming: 9 bases; J trimming: 6 bases; junction bases outside the gene matches: 9. The CDR3 extends over 15 amino acids. Germline CDR1 is KGHDR and CDR2 is SFDVKD. This chain's CDR3 is CATGPSGRAFDTQYF. The CDR3 DNA reads TGTGCCACCGGACCTAGCGGGAGGGCCTTTGATACGCAGTATTTT.

This chain uses TRBV6-2 or TRBV6-3 with TRBJ2-7; 7 bases are shared with TRBD1. Germline V lookup: CDR1 MNHEY, CDR2 SVGEGT. V dropped 5 bases and J dropped 3; count of bases not matched to a gene: 1. The CDR3 extends over 12 amino acids. CDR3 in amino acids: CASSTGDYEQYF. The CDR3 coding sequence is TGTGCCAGCAGTACAGGGGACTACGAGCAGTACTTC.

This chain links TRBV30 with TRBJ1-5; weak D call: TRBD1 (5 bases). The CDR3 totals 13 residues. Trimming pared 4 bases from V and 6 bases from J, leaving 13 bases between. Germline-derived CDR1 and CDR2 are GTSNPN and SVGIG (reference sequence). The CDR3 sequence: CAWNFGAGQPQHF. In DNA, the CDR3 is TGTGCCTGGAACTTTGGGGCAGGTCAGCCCCAGCATTTT.

The chain recombines TRBV5-4 with TRBJ2-7; the D is unclear. Trimming took 2 bases from V and 1 from J, leaving 7 bases between them. Germline V gene sequence: CDR1 SGHNT, CDR2 YYREEE (reference sequence). The CDR3 spans 13 residues. CDR3 amino acids: CASSFGQSYEQYF. The CDR3 DNA reads as TGTGCCAGCAGCTTTGGGCAATCCTACGAGCAGTACTTC.

The chain couples TRBV10-3 to TRBJ2-7, with 8 bases that match TRBD2. CDR1 and CDR2 from the germline V gene are ENHRY and SYGVKD. The CDR3 extends over 16 amino acids. V was clipped by 3 bases and J by 4 bases; unmatched bases: 11. The CDR3 coding sequence is TGTGCCATCAGTGAAATGTCGCCTAGCGGGTCGTACGAGCAGTACTTC. Protein sequence: CAISEMSPSGSYEQYF.

J is TRBJ2-2 and V is TRBV6-6; D is unclear. V was trimmed by 4 bases and J by 10 bases, leaving 16 bases between them. The CDR3 is made up of 14 amino acids. The germline V gene encodes CDR1 MNHNY and CDR2 SVGAGI (reference sequence). Written as DNA, the CDR3 is TGTGCCAGCAGTTCCCGGAGAGCCGTCGTGGAGCTGTTTTTT. It yields the protein CASSSRRAVVELFF.

This sequence joins TRBV2 and TRBJ1-2; 10 bases agree with TRBD1. The germline CDR1 and CDR2 sequences are SNHLY and FYNNEI. With 7 bases clipped from V and 3 bases from J, the junction kept 5 bases outside the gene matches. The CDR3 runs 14 residues. The CDR3 reads CASKTGGADYGYTF. CDR3 DNA sequence: TGTGCCAGCAAGACAGGGGGCGCTGACTATGGCTACACCTTC.

The CDR3 spells CASSGGKNTEAFF. In DNA form, the CDR3 reads TGTGCCAGCTCGGGAGGGAAGAACACTGAAGCTTTCTTT. This sequence joins TRBV13 and TRBJ1-1; D ambiguous. Looked up from germline, CDR1 is PRHDT and CDR2 is FYEKMQ (reference sequence). CDR3 length: 13 amino acids. The V gene lost 8 bases and the J gene lost 1 base, with 11 bases spanning the gap.

The V call is TRBV5-8, the J call TRBJ2-5; 12 bases line up with TRBD1. After removal of 3 bases from V and 0 bases from J, the junction contained 3 bases not matched to a gene. CDR3 length equals 16 residues. CDR1 and CDR2 (germline): SGHTS, YDEGEE. The CDR3 region has the DNA TGTGCCAGCAGCTCCGGGACAGGGGGCTACCAAGAGACCCAGTACTTC. Translated, it gives CASSSGTGGYQETQYF.

V gene TRBV6-2 or TRBV6-3 combines with J gene TRBJ1-2; D unresolved. Germline values: CDR1 MNHEY, CDR2 SVGEGT. V was shortened by 0 bases and J by 2 bases, with 7 bases between the two germline ends. The CDR3 is made up of 14 amino acids. CDR3 coding DNA: TGTGCCAGCAGTTACTCGAGCACGAACTATGGCTACACCTTC. Its protein is CASSYSSTNYGYTF.

The genes are TRBV5-4 and TRBJ1-1; TRBD1 matches at 9 bases. The length of the CDR3 is 12 residues. The trim removed 2 bases at V and 13 bases at J, leaving 6 bases unmatched. CDR1 and CDR2 from the germline V gene are SGHNT and YYREEE (reference sequence). The CDR3 bases are TGTGCCAGCAGCTTAGGGGGACAGGGAAGTTTCTTT. Amino acid sequence: CASSLGGQGSFF.

This chain links TRBV30 with TRBJ1-4; no firm D call. Per the germline V gene, CDR1 is GTSNPN and CDR2 is SVGIG (reference sequence). The CDR3 consists of 15 residues. Trimming shortened V by 7 bases and J by 0 bases, and 15 bases separated the two germline ends. The CDR3 DNA is TGTGCCTCCGGGGTCAGTCGGGCAACTAATGAAAAACTGTTTTTT. This codes for CASGVSRATNEKLFF. Full variable domain (missing parts from reference TRBV30 and TRBJ1-4): SQTIHQWPATLVQPVGSPLSLECTVEGTSNPNLYWYRQAAGRGLQLLFYSVGIGQISSEVPQNLSASRPQDRQFILSSKKLLLSDSGFYLCASGVSRATNEKLFFGSGTQLSVL.

This sequence joins TRBV14 and TRBJ1-2; 7 nucleotides match TRBD1. The trim removed 5 bases at V and 5 bases at J, leaving 23 bases unmatched. Germline V CDR1 and CDR2: SGHDN, FVKESK. CDR3 length equals 19 residues. As DNA, the CDR3 is TGTGCCAGCAGCTCCGGAGGGGGGAAATTGGGACAGAGAATTTATGGCTACACCTTC. It yields the protein CASSSGGGKLGQRIYGYTF.

About this clone itself: Other nucleotide sequences from this sample produce the same CDR3. The chain is built from TRBV19 and TRBJ1-1, with 7 bases matching TRBD1. The CDR3 has 14 residues. V lost 6 bases, J lost 4 bases, and 8 bases stayed unmatched. CDR1 is LNHDA, CDR2 SQIVND, per germline (reference sequence). In nucleotides, the CDR3 is TGTGCCAGTAGCCAAAGGGGGCTTGGCACTGAAGCTTTCTTT. Translation gives CASSQRGLGTEAFF.

CDR3 protein: CASSLGLTSVDEQFF. The CDR3 region has the DNA TGCGCCAGCAGCTTGGGCCTCACTAGCGTCGATGAGCAGTTCTTC. The gene calls are TRBV5-1 and TRBJ2-1; 7 nucleotides match TRBD2. The length of the CDR3 is 15 residues. V lost 0 bases to trimming and J lost 8 bases; unmatched junction nucleotides: 8. Germline CDR1 and CDR2: SGHRS and YFSETQ. The full variable domain, completed using reference TRBV5-1 and TRBJ2-1, is KAGVTQTPRYLIKTRGQQVTLSCSPISGHRSVSWYQQTPGQGLQFLFEYFSETQRNKGNFPGRFSGRQFSNSRSEMNVSTLELGDSALYLCASSLGLTSVDEQFFGPGTRLTVL.

The J gene is TRBJ2-7, the V gene TRBV19, with a possible D match to TRBD1 (6 bases). Germline V gene sequence: CDR1 LNHDA, CDR2 SQIVND (reference sequence). This CDR3 contains 14 residues. V lost 3 bases, J lost 2 bases, and 11 bases lay in between. CDR3 in amino acids: CASSIGQITYEQYF. The CDR3 region has the DNA TGTGCCAGTAGTATTGGACAGATCACCTACGAGCAGTACTTC.

The rearrangement uses TRBV4-2 and TRBJ1-6; 9 bases are a match to TRBD1. The germline gives CDR1 LGHNA, CDR2 YNFKEQ. V was pared by 0 bases and J by 2 bases, with 5 bases of the junction left unmatched. The CDR3 length is 18 residues. The CDR3: CASSQETGGVPYNSPLHF. The CDR3 DNA reads as TGTGCCAGCAGCCAAGAAACAGGGGGCGTCCCCTATAATTCACCCCTCCACTTT.

In its sample, this clone was seen once. The rearrangement uses TRBV4-1 and TRBJ2-1; 7 positions match TRBD1. V shed 6 bases, J shed 0 bases, and the junction held 8 bases outside the gene matches. This CDR3 has 16 amino acids. Germline loops: CDR1 MGHRA, CDR2 YSYEKL. As DNA, the CDR3 is TGCGCCAGCAGAGAGAGGGGGCAAAGCTCCTACAATGAGCAGTTCTTC. Protein product: CASRERGQSSYNEQFF.

The CDR3 bases are TGTGCCAGCTCTCCGGTGAGGTTCGATGGAAACACCATATATTTT. Amino acid sequence: CASSPVRFDGNTIYF. The chain recombines TRBV18 with TRBJ1-3; D gene uncertain. From germline, CDR1 is KGHSH and CDR2 LQKENI. The CDR3 consists of 15 residues. Trimming shortened V by 6 bases and J by 3 bases, and 15 bases separated the two germline ends.

The sample holds one count of this clone. The V and J genes are TRBV5-1 and TRBJ2-1; 8 bases line up with TRBD2. Trimming took 6 bases from V and 7 from J; bases not matched to a gene: 12. The CDR3 extends over 15 amino acids. Germline-derived CDR1 and CDR2 are SGHRS and YFSETQ. The CDR3 loop reads CASMVGGRSYNEQFF. Here the CDR3 DNA reads TGCGCCAGCATGGTGGGCGGGAGGTCGTATAATGAGCAGTTCTTC.

The chain has TRBV19 and TRBJ2-5, with 8 positions matching TRBD1. V was pared by 5 bases and J by 2 bases, with 10 bases of the junction left unmatched. CDR1 is LNHDA and CDR2 is SQIVND in the germline V gene (reference sequence). The CDR3 runs 16 residues. This chain's CDR3 is CASSPVGRGPQETQYF. Here the CDR3 DNA reads TGTGCCAGTAGTCCGGTTGGCAGGGGGCCTCAAGAGACCCAGTACTTC.

J is TRBJ2-2 and V is TRBV11-2; a weak D match, TRBD1 (6 bases). This CDR3 contains 15 residues. V dropped 0 bases and J dropped 7 bases, with 12 bases sitting between them. Germline-derived CDR1 and CDR2 are SGHAT and FQNNGV. The CDR3 bases are TGTGCCAGCAGCTTAGATCAGGGGCGGCTCGGGGAGCTGTTTTTT. Protein: CASSLDQGRLGELFF. Full variable domain (outside the CDR3, taken from reference TRBV11-2 and TRBJ2-2): EAGVAQSPRYKIIEKRQSVAFWCNPISGHATLYWYQQILGQGPKLLIQFQNNGVVDDSQLPKDRFSAERLKGVDSTLKIQPAKLEDSAVYLCASSLDQGRLGELFFGEGSRLTVL.

This clone showed up just a few times. The chain is built from TRBV28 and TRBJ1-2; TRBD1 is a possible D gene (6 bases). Germline assignment: CDR1 MDHEN and CDR2 SYDVKM. This CDR3 spans 13 amino acids. The germline V and J ends were trimmed by 7 bases and 3 bases, with 12 bases remaining between them. CDR3: CASTSGVDYGYTF. CDR3 in DNA: TGTGCCAGCACCTCAGGGGTAGACTATGGCTACACCTTC.

This chain uses TRBV18 with TRBJ1-2, with D perhaps matching TRBD1 (5 bases). V dropped 6 bases and J dropped 2 bases, with 13 bases sitting between them. CDR3 length: 14 amino acids. Germline CDR1 reads KGHSH; CDR2 reads LQKENI. For the CDR3, the DNA is TGTGCCAGCTCCCCCGCGGGGGGGAACTATGGCTACACCTTC. It codes for CASSPAGGNYGYTF.

V gene TRBV5-6 combines with J gene TRBJ1-4; D perhaps matches TRBD1 (5 bases). The CDR3 loop spans 17 amino acids. CDR1 and CDR2 from the germline V gene are SGHDT and YYEEEE. The V gene lost 3 bases and the J gene lost 11 bases, with 26 bases spanning the gap. CDR3 amino acids: CASSSRQPLQLIEKLFF. The DNA of the CDR3 is TGTGCCAGCAGCTCTAGACAGCCTCTTCAACTAATCGAGAAACTGTTTTTT. The whole variable domain, remainder taken from reference TRBV5-6 and TRBJ1-4, is DAGVTQSPTHLIKTRGQQVTLRCSPKSGHDTVSWYQQALGQGPQFIFQYYEEEERQRGNFPDRFSGHQFPNYSSELNVNALLLGDSALYLCASSSRQPLQLIEKLFFGSGTQLSVL.